One and the same sample provided the 12 T cell receptor beta chains below, sequenced in a study of vaccination effects on CD4 cells after COVID-19. Subsequent to 10 days of culture, CD4+ T cells were isolated. No antigen has been assigned to these receptors. Assay used: immunoSEQ multiplex PCR; TCRdb lists only in-frame clones, some missing. The table records 35,000 to 40,000 clones, about four fifths of them present only once. The input for sequencing was CD4+ T cells from PBMCs cultured without peptide, taken before COVID-19 vaccination. The source is a human donor who received a COVID-19 vaccine.

This clone appeared a few times. The chain couples TRBV19 to TRBJ1-1; D ambiguous. The ends were cut back, 3 bases at V and 0 bases at J, with 17 bases in the middle. CDR3 size: 17 residues. Germline V lookup: CDR1 LNHDA, CDR2 SQIVND (reference sequence). The DNA for the CDR3 is TGTGCCAGTAGTATGCCCACCTTGCAACGGTTGAACACTGAAGCTTTCTTT. The encoded protein is CASSMPTLQRLNTEAFF. The full variable domain, its missing parts supplied by reference TRBV19 and TRBJ1-1, is DGGITQSPKYLFRKEGQNVTLSCEQNLNHDAMYWYRQDPGQGLRLIYYSQIVNDFQKGDIAEGYSVSREKKESFPLTVTSAQKNPTAFYLCASSMPTLQRLNTEAFFGQGTRLTVV.

For the CDR3, the DNA is TGTGCCAGCAGCAACAGGGGAGGGGACACTGAAGCTTTCTTT. This translates into CASSNRGGDTEAFF. J is TRBJ1-1 and V is TRBV11-3; 7 bases line up with TRBD1. Trimming at V came to 5 bases and at J to 3 bases, leaving 6 bases not matched to a gene. In germline, CDR1 is SGHNT, CDR2 YENEEA. This CDR3 is built from 14 residues.

The chain recombines TRBV6-1 with TRBJ2-7, with D hard to call. The V and J ends lost 3 bases and 12 bases respectively, with 9 bases between them. This CDR3 is 10 amino acids long. Germline CDR1 is MNHNS and CDR2 is SASEGT. The CDR3 protein is CASSDPKRYF. Here the CDR3 DNA reads TGTGCCAGCAGTGACCCTAAGCGGTACTTC.

The genes are TRBV19 and TRBJ2-5, with 11 bases identical to TRBD2. The CDR3 has 16 residues. Trimming took 3 bases from V and 5 from J; bases not matched to a gene: 8. Germline CDR1 and CDR2: LNHDA and SQIVND (reference sequence). The CDR3 spells CASSMSLAGGGETQYF. The CDR3 nucleotides are TGTGCCAGTAGTATGTCCCTAGCGGGAGGAGGTGAGACCCAGTACTTC.

The chain has TRBV2 and TRBJ1-5; TRBD1 aligns across 7 bases. After removal of 2 bases from V and 4 bases from J, the junction contained 5 bases not matched to a gene. The germline V gene has CDR1 SNHLY and CDR2 FYNNEI. The length of the CDR3 is 15 residues. The CDR3 nucleotides read TGTGCCAGCAGTGAAAGGGACAGCCAAAATCAGCCCCAGCATTTT. Translating it yields CASSERDSQNQPQHF.

V is TRBV12-3 or TRBV12-4 and J is TRBJ1-1, with D possibly being TRBD1 (6 bases). The V end was cut by 3 bases, the J end by 11 bases, with 13 bases between. The length of the CDR3 is 12 residues. The DNA of the CDR3 is TGTGCCAGCAGTTTGGGGGCCCAGGAGGCTTTCTTT. Translating it yields CASSLGAQEAFF.

The V and J genes are TRBV28 and TRBJ1-2; D gene ambiguous. Germline V gene data show CDR1 as MDHEN and CDR2 as SYDVKM. V lost 8 bases, J lost 8 bases, and 12 bases lay in between. This CDR3 is 11 amino acids long. The CDR3 here is CASFSRGGYTF. The CDR3 DNA is TGTGCCAGCTTCTCGCGCGGCGGCTACACCTTC.

The gene calls are TRBV11-2 and TRBJ2-6, with D uncertain. The CDR3 loop spans 14 amino acids. Germline V gives CDR1 SGHAT, CDR2 FQNNGV. V lost 3 bases to trimming and J lost 0 bases, with 3 bases between them. Here the CDR3 DNA reads TGTGCCAGCAGCTTGGGCTCTGGGGCCAACGTCCTGACTTTC. Translation gives CASSLGSGANVLTF. Supplemented by reference TRBV11-2 and TRBJ2-6, the full variable domain reads EAGVAQSPRYKIIEKRQSVAFWCNPISGHATLYWYQQILGQGPKLLIQFQNNGVVDDSQLPKDRFSAERLKGVDSTLKIQPAKLEDSAVYLCASSLGSGANVLTFGAGSRLTVL.

This clone appeared a single time. In DNA, the CDR3 is TGTGCCAGCTCACCACCGCTGAGGACAGAGCCAGCAACTAATGAAAAACTGTTTTTT. Protein sequence: CASSPPLRTEPATNEKLFF. This chain uses TRBV18 with TRBJ1-4; a weak D match, TRBD1 (6 bases). V lost 0 bases and J 0 bases, leaving 17 bases between the germline ends. The CDR3 totals 19 residues. Germline V gene sequence: CDR1 KGHSH, CDR2 LQKENI.

The chain is built from TRBV3-1 (or the pseudogene TRBV3-2) and TRBJ1-2; D unclear. CDR1 and CDR2 from the germline V gene are LGHDT and YNNKEL (reference sequence). The CDR3 length is 14 residues. The V end lost 0 bases, the J end lost 6 bases, and 11 bases lay between the germline ends. In nucleotides, the CDR3 is TGTGCCAGCAGCCAAGACACGAGGGTAGATGGCTACACCTTC. This sequence encodes CASSQDTRVDGYTF.

As DNA, the CDR3 is TGTGCCAGCAGCTTAGGGGTGGACGGCGAGCAGTACTTC. It yields the protein CASSLGVDGEQYF. The chain couples TRBV7-9 to TRBJ2-7; no definite D call. Germline-derived CDR1 and CDR2 are SEHNR and FQNEAQ (reference sequence). Trimming took off 1 base at V and 6 bases at J, with 10 bases between the two ends. The CDR3 extends over 13 amino acids. The whole variable domain, filled in from reference TRBV7-9 and TRBJ2-7, reads DTGVSQNPRHKITKRGQNVTFRCDPISEHNRLYWYRQTLGQGPEFLTYFQNEAQLEKSRLLSDRFSAERPKGSFSTLEIQRTEQGDSAMYLCASSLGVDGEQYFGPGTRLTVT.

The V and J genes are TRBV5-1 and TRBJ2-1; possibly TRBD1 for D (6 bases). There are 14 residues in the CDR3. Germline CDR1 is SGHRS and CDR2 is YFSETQ. Trimming shortened V by 0 bases and J by 7 bases, and 11 bases separated the two germline ends. The CDR3 loop is CASSLGPQGNEQFF. The CDR3 DNA follows: TGCGCCAGCAGCTTGGGGCCTCAGGGGAATGAGCAGTTCTTC.